The 21 T cell receptor beta chains below come from one sample, sequenced in a study of OX40 agonist ivuxolimab in advanced cancers. Here immunoSEQ multiplex PCR was the method, and the copy in TCRdb shows in-frame clones only, minus some. The repertoire holds fewer than 120,000 clones, with approximately 89% as singletons. Sequenced here: CD4+ or CD8+ T cells sorted from blood, sampled in a trial of the OX40 agonist ivuxolimab. The receptors originated from an adult with an advanced solid tumor such as melanoma, head and neck, liver or kidney cancer.

The V call is TRBV5-1, the J call TRBJ1-1; TRBD1 is a possible D gene (6 bases). This CDR3 comprises 14 residues. Germline lookup yields CDR1 SGHRS and CDR2 YFSETQ. V was pared by 3 bases and J by 3 bases, with 12 bases between. DNA of the CDR3: TGCGCCAGCAGCTATACAGGGAAGGACACTGAAGCTTTCTTT. Protein product: CASSYTGKDTEAFF.

V usage is TRBV2 and J usage is TRBJ1-2; D is uncertain. Between the trimmed V and J ends, which lost 4 bases and 13 bases, there was a span of 22 bases. The CDR3 covers 14 residues. Germline CDR1 reads SNHLY; CDR2 reads FYNNEI. CDR3 bases: TGTGCCAGCAGTGCGATCCACTCCGGGTTATTAGCCACCTTC. Protein: CASSAIHSGLLATF.

This clone was seen more than once but under ten times. This chain uses TRBV7-9 with TRBJ2-7, with D uncertain. V lost 1 base and J 0 bases, leaving 16 bases between the germline ends. The CDR3 loop spans 17 amino acids. CDR1 is SEHNR and CDR2 is FQNEAQ in the germline V gene (reference sequence). The CDR3 is CASSLVGWGKVSYEQYF. Written as DNA, the CDR3 is TGTGCCAGCAGCTTAGTAGGTTGGGGAAAAGTCTCCTACGAGCAGTACTTC.

V usage is TRBV5-1 and J usage is TRBJ1-4; no firm D call. Germline CDR1 reads SGHRS; CDR2 reads YFSETQ. Trimming removed 3 bases from V and 0 bases from J, with 12 bases in between. The CDR3 covers 16 residues. The CDR3 DNA reads as TGCGCCAGCAGCTACACAGTCTTTGCAACTAATGAAAAACTGTTTTTT. Amino acid sequence: CASSYTVFATNEKLFF.

The chain couples TRBV30 to TRBJ1-2, with D hard to call. The CDR3 is made up of 14 amino acids. With 3 bases removed from V and 6 bases from J, the gap between germline ends came to 17 bases. In germline, CDR1 is GTSNPN, CDR2 SVGIG (reference sequence). CDR3 amino acids: CAWSLMWQIHGYTF. The CDR3 DNA sequence: TGTGCCTGGAGCCTAATGTGGCAGATCCATGGCTACACCTTC.

V and J are TRBV7-8 and TRBJ1-3, with unresolved D. The germline V and J ends were trimmed by 11 bases and 9 bases, with 26 bases remaining between them. Germline values: CDR1 SGHVS, CDR2 FQNEAQ. The CDR3 has 15 residues. The CDR3 here is CASRSVGGLIGTIYF. The CDR3 DNA is TGTGCCTCACGTTCAGTGGGTGGTTTGATCGGCACCATATATTTT.

The V and J genes are TRBV5-1 and TRBJ2-5, with TRBD2 matching 16 bases. The CDR3 totals 16 residues. Germline values: CDR1 SGHRS, CDR2 YFSETQ. V shed 3 bases and J 4 bases; nucleotides not matched to a gene: 3. CDR3 protein: CASSYGTSGRGETQYF. The DNA of the CDR3 is TGCGCCAGCAGCTACGGGACTAGCGGGAGGGGAGAGACCCAGTACTTC. The whole variable domain, remainder taken from reference TRBV5-1 and TRBJ2-5, is KAGVTQTPRYLIKTRGQQVTLSCSPISGHRSVSWYQQTPGQGLQFLFEYFSETQRNKGNFPGRFSGRQFSNSRSEMNVSTLELGDSALYLCASSYGTSGRGETQYFGPGTRLLVL.

The count of this clone is one. The chain recombines TRBV18 with TRBJ1-6, with D unresolved. Trimming stripped 3 bases from V and 6 bases from J, with 12 bases between. The CDR3 has 15 amino acids. Germline V lookup: CDR1 KGHSH, CDR2 LQKENI. CDR3 nucleotides: TGTGCCAGCTCACCGGGCCCGGTTTCTAATTCACCCCTCCACTTT. Translation gives CASSPGPVSNSPLHF.

The DNA of the CDR3 is TGTGCCAGTAGTAGGGGGACCACAGATACGCAGTATTTT. It is translated as CASSRGTTDTQYF. V usage is TRBV19 and J usage is TRBJ2-3; D may match TRBD1 or TRBD2 (5 bases each). Looked up from germline, CDR1 is LNHDA and CDR2 is SQIVND (reference sequence). V dropped 4 bases and J dropped 2 bases, with 7 bases sitting between them. There are 13 residues in the CDR3.

The chain links TRBV5-1 to TRBJ1-2; D is ambiguous. This CDR3 comprises 12 residues. Germline values: CDR1 SGHRS, CDR2 YFSETQ. The V and J ends lost 3 bases and 8 bases respectively, with 11 bases between them. This CDR3 is CASSSNGEGYTF. Written as DNA, the CDR3 is TGCGCCAGCAGCTCGAATGGGGAAGGCTACACCTTC.

The chain recombines TRBV5-1 with TRBJ2-1; 12 bases match TRBD2. Germline CDR1 and CDR2: SGHRS and YFSETQ. With 0 bases clipped from V and 4 bases from J, the junction kept 11 bases outside the gene matches. This CDR3 spans 19 amino acids. CDR3 DNA: TGCGCCAGCAGCTTGGCTTACTCTAGCGGGGGGGCAGAATACAATGAGCAGTTCTTC. Protein: CASSLAYSSGGAEYNEQFF. Using reference TRBV5-1 and TRBJ2-1 for the parts outside the CDR3, the full variable domain is KAGVTQTPRYLIKTRGQQVTLSCSPISGHRSVSWYQQTPGQGLQFLFEYFSETQRNKGNFPGRFSGRQFSNSRSEMNVSTLELGDSALYLCASSLAYSSGGAEYNEQFFGPGTRLTVL.

The J gene is TRBJ2-5, the V gene TRBV11-2; 8 bases align to TRBD2. Germline-derived CDR1 and CDR2 are SGHAT and FQNNGV. Trimming cost V 1 base and J 0 bases; bases outside gene matches: 7. The CDR3 extends over 17 amino acids. The CDR3 protein is CASSLVSTSDHQETQYF. In DNA, the CDR3 is TGTGCCAGCAGCTTAGTCTCGACTAGCGATCACCAAGAGACCCAGTACTTC.

The V gene is TRBV29-1, the J gene TRBJ1-3; D remains ambiguous. The CDR3 has 13 residues. V lost 2 bases to trimming and J lost 1 base, with 6 bases between them. Germline CDR1 SQVTM, CDR2 ANQGSEA. This CDR3 is CSVEKSSGNTIYF. CDR3 bases: TGCAGCGTTGAAAAAAGTTCTGGAAACACCATATATTTT. Full variable domain (missing parts from reference TRBV29-1 and TRBJ1-3): SAVISQKPSRDICQRGTSLTIQCQVDSQVTMMFWYRQQPGQSLTLIATANQGSEATYESGFVIDKFPISRPNLTFSTLTVSNMSPEDSSIYLCSVEKSSGNTIYFGEGSWLTVV.

The chain combines TRBV10-3 with TRBJ2-1; D unresolved. The CDR3 extends over 13 amino acids. CDR1 is ENHRY and CDR2 is SYGVKD in the germline V gene. The V and J ends lost 7 bases and 3 bases respectively, with 10 bases between them. CDR3 region: CAITDKVYNEQFF. The CDR3 DNA reads TGTGCCATCACGGATAAGGTCTACAATGAGCAGTTCTTC.

The rearrangement uses TRBV7-2 and TRBJ2-3, with D tentatively TRBD1 (6 bases). From germline, CDR1 is SGHTA and CDR2 FQGNSA. CDR3 length: 14 amino acids. Deletions cut 5 bases from V and 6 bases from J, with 15 bases between. The CDR3 region is CASSQLVQGDTQYF. The CDR3 DNA reads as TGTGCCAGCAGCCAATTGGTCCAGGGGGATACGCAGTATTTT.

This clone showed up just once. The V call is TRBV7-3, the J call TRBJ1-4; a possible D gene is TRBD1 (5 bases). The CDR3 has 15 residues. V gave up 4 bases and J gave up 8 bases, with 17 bases separating them. Germline CDR1 reads SGHTA; CDR2 reads FQGTGA. CDR3 nucleotides: TGTGCCAGCAGCTCCCCCGGTGAGGGGCACGAAAAACTGTTTTTT. Protein sequence: CASSSPGEGHEKLFF.

This chain joins TRBV2 and TRBJ2-1, with D hard to call. Trimming cost V 8 bases and J 3 bases, with 8 bases left between them. The CDR3 spans 12 residues. The germline V gene encodes CDR1 SNHLY and CDR2 FYNNEI. CDR3 nucleotide sequence: TGTGCCAGCTCAACTTACTACAATGAGCAGTTCTTC. Encoded protein: CASSTYYNEQFF.

The chain links TRBV4-2 to TRBJ2-3, with a possible D match to TRBD1 (6 bases). The germline V gene encodes CDR1 LGHNA and CDR2 YNFKEQ. V shed 0 bases and J shed 6 bases, with 16 bases lying between them. The CDR3 covers 16 residues. The CDR3 here is CASSQDRAGARDTQYF. The CDR3 DNA reads TGTGCCAGCAGCCAAGATCGGGCAGGGGCGCGTGATACGCAGTATTTT.

This clone has only a few counts. The V call is TRBV9, the J call TRBJ1-3; tentative D call: TRBD1 (6 bases). The CDR3 is 16 residues long. Germline lookup yields CDR1 SGDLS and CDR2 YYNGEE. V dropped 3 bases and J dropped 0 bases, with 13 bases sitting between them. CDR3 DNA sequence: TGTGCCAGCAGCGAGACGACAGGATTCTCTGGAAACACCATATATTTT. Amino acid sequence: CASSETTGFSGNTIYF.

This clone was seen a few times. The chain combines TRBV4-1 with TRBJ1-2, with D hard to call. The germline V and J ends were trimmed by 5 bases and 5 bases, with 12 bases remaining between them. Germline V gene data show CDR1 as MGHRA and CDR2 as YSYEKL. The CDR3 runs 13 residues. CDR3 DNA: TGCGCCAGCAGCTTACGGACTGCTTATGGCTACACCTTC. Translating it yields CASSLRTAYGYTF.

The CDR3 DNA sequence: TGTGCCTGGAGGGGGCAGAGCTTAGGATCTTACGAGCAGTACTTC. Its protein is CAWRGQSLGSYEQYF. V usage is TRBV30 and J usage is TRBJ2-7, with D perhaps TRBD1 (5 bases). The length of the CDR3 is 15 residues. Germline CDR1 reads GTSNPN; CDR2 reads SVGIG (reference sequence). Trimming removed 3 bases from V and 4 bases from J, with 19 bases in between.